The entry below describes one T cell receptor beta chain. Its antigen is not identified. One entry per CDR3 protein results from TCRdb running MiXCR on the RACE reads. This sample has about 84,000 distinct CDR3 sequences, with roughly 10% found just once. This sample was included in a study of human T cells and chemical hapten exposure. Across the study: The sensitizing agent was 2% DPC, placed on roughly 2 cm by roughly 2 cm of upper inner arm skin. Affected patients, primarily female, had alopecia areata, totalis or universalis.

Germline V gives CDR1 MNHEY, CDR2 SVGAGI. Germline trimming cut 6 bases from V and 3 bases from J; bases unmatched to any gene: 1. The CDR3 is 13 residues long. Whole-study results and caveats: There was no change with DPC sensitization in TCRs above 1 in 1000 frequency.

The time point was: patch test 3, about 24 weeks after DPC sensitization. Treatment noted: therapeutic diphenylcyclopropenone sensitization with weekly scalp DPC. Samples of blood were obtained prior to the application of each patch test. This receptor was taken from a woman between 45 and 65 years old with alopecia areata. Some clones in this sample may be carry-over from other donors' samples. The rearrangement links TRBV6-5 to TRBJ2-2; TRBD1 matches 7 bases. This specimen consisted of whole blood, obtained in connection with sensitization to the hapten diphenylcyclopropenone (DPC). The CDR3 coding sequence is TGTGCCAGCAGACAGGGGCACACCGGGGAGCTGTTTTTT. The encoded protein is CASRQGHTGELFF.